The 17 T cell receptor beta chains below all came from one sample that was sequenced in a study of blood T cell repertoires in COVID-19. Here immunoSEQ multiplex PCR was the method, and the copy in TCRdb shows in-frame clones only, minus some. In the table there are 270,000 or so clones, under 95% of which are singletons. Sequencing was performed on PBMCs or T cells enriched from blood (not recorded which). These receptor sequences come from a man in his forties who had been exposed to COVID-19.

J is TRBJ2-1 and V is TRBV12-3 or TRBV12-4; D unresolved. Trimming took off 5 bases at V and 9 bases at J, with 8 bases between the two ends. There are 11 residues in the CDR3. The CDR3 region is CASSVTGEQFF. CDR3 DNA: TGTGCCAGCAGTGTTACTGGTGAGCAGTTCTTC.

The chain has TRBV7-2 and TRBJ2-2; D gene uncertain. Germline CDR1 is SGHTA and CDR2 is FQGNSA. The CDR3 covers 13 residues. Trimming stripped 1 base from V and 6 bases from J, with 6 bases between. This CDR3 is CASSLEEAGELFF. DNA for the CDR3: TGTGCCAGCAGCTTAGAAGAGGCCGGGGAGCTGTTTTTT.

The chain couples TRBV28 to TRBJ2-1; D is possibly TRBD2 (5 bases). The CDR3 is 12 amino acids. The germline CDR1 and CDR2 sequences are MDHEN and SYDVKM. Trimming took off 5 bases at V and 5 bases at J, with 7 bases between the two ends. The CDR3 region is CASSMTNNEQFF. CDR3 DNA: TGTGCCAGCAGTATGACTAACAATGAGCAGTTCTTC.

The V gene is TRBV27, the J gene TRBJ2-1; 8 positions agree with TRBD2. Per the germline V gene, CDR1 is MNHEY and CDR2 is SMNVEV (reference sequence). The trim removed 0 bases at V and 3 bases at J, leaving 1 base unmatched. This CDR3 has 15 residues. Here the CDR3 reads CASSLSSGSYNEQFF. CDR3 bases: TGTGCCAGCAGTTTATCGAGCGGGAGCTACAATGAGCAGTTCTTC.

The chain couples TRBV15 to TRBJ1-2, with 10 bases that match TRBD1. The length of the CDR3 is 16 residues. The V segment lost 1 base and the J segment 3 bases; nucleotides outside the gene matches: 5. CDR1 and CDR2 from the germline V gene are LNHNV and YYDKDF (reference sequence). The CDR3 spells CATSRGGQGEDYGYTF. The CDR3 bases are TGTGCCACCAGCAGAGGCGGACAGGGGGAAGACTATGGCTACACCTTC. The full variable domain, in which reference TRBV15 and TRBJ1-2 provide the parts outside the CDR3, is DAMVIQNPRYQVTQFGKPVTLSCSQTLNHNVMYWYQQKSSQAPKLLFHYYDKDFNNEADTPDNFQSRRPNTSFCFLDIRSPGLGDTAMYLCATSRGGQGEDYGYTFGSGTRLTVV.

This chain joins TRBV11-3 and TRBJ2-4; maybe TRBD1 (5 bases). CDR3 length equals 13 residues. The ends were cut back, 0 bases at V and 6 bases at J, with 6 bases in the middle. CDR1 and CDR2 (germline): SGHNT, YENEEA. In nucleotides, the CDR3 is TGTGCCAGCAGCTTAGACAGGGTAAACATTCAGTACTTC. Translating it yields CASSLDRVNIQYF.

The rearrangement links TRBV11-2 to TRBJ1-2; 7 bases map to TRBD1. The CDR3 consists of 15 residues. Germline CDR1 SGHAT, CDR2 FQNNGV. Trimming cost V 5 bases and J 4 bases; bases outside gene matches: 10. For the CDR3, the DNA is TGTGCCAGCAGCCCCGACAGGGCCCTGGTCTATGGCTACACCTTC. Translating gives CASSPDRALVYGYTF. Drawing the rest from reference TRBV11-2 and TRBJ1-2, the complete variable domain is EAGVAQSPRYKIIEKRQSVAFWCNPISGHATLYWYQQILGQGPKLLIQFQNNGVVDDSQLPKDRFSAERLKGVDSTLKIQPAKLEDSAVYLCASSPDRALVYGYTFGSGTRLTVV.

This clone was seen a single time. V is TRBV7-6 and J is TRBJ2-7, with 15 bases aligning to TRBD2. Germline values: CDR1 SGHVS, CDR2 FNYEAQ. This CDR3 region has 16 residues. V dropped 5 bases and J dropped 4; count of bases not matched to a gene: 6. The CDR3: CASSRGLAGGVYEQYF. CDR3 nucleotides: TGTGCCAGCAGCCGGGGACTAGCGGGAGGTGTGTACGAGCAGTACTTC.

This clone was detected once. CDR3 DNA: TGCGCCAGCAGATGGTGGCAGGGGTTCTACGAGCAGTACTTC. This gives the protein CASRWWQGFYEQYF. This chain connects TRBV5-1 to TRBJ2-7, with D perhaps matching TRBD1 (6 bases). Germline values: CDR1 SGHRS, CDR2 YFSETQ. The CDR3 spans 14 residues. Deletions cut 5 bases from V and 3 bases from J, with 15 bases between.

V is TRBV7-9 and J is TRBJ1-1, with a tentative D call TRBD1 (5 bases). CDR1 is SEHNR and CDR2 is FQNEAQ in the germline V gene (reference sequence). The CDR3 is 14 residues long. The ends were cut back, 5 bases at V and 5 bases at J, with 15 bases in the middle. The CDR3 here is CASSPRGGGTEAFF. The CDR3 DNA sequence: TGTGCCAGCAGCCCGCGCGGGGGGGGTACTGAAGCTTTCTTT.

V and J are TRBV4-1 and TRBJ1-1; tentative D call: TRBD1 (5 bases). Per the germline V gene, CDR1 is MGHRA and CDR2 is YSYEKL. The ends were cut back, 4 bases at V and 1 base at J, with 13 bases in the middle. The CDR3 has 15 residues. This CDR3 is CASSLTGGANTEAFF. The CDR3, as DNA: TGCGCCAGCAGCCTCACGGGGGGAGCGAACACTGAAGCTTTCTTT.

The J gene is TRBJ2-3, the V gene TRBV19; D possibly corresponds to TRBD2 (6 bases). The ends were cut back, 6 bases at V and 5 bases at J, with 12 bases in the middle. From germline, CDR1 is LNHDA and CDR2 SQIVND (reference sequence). The CDR3 contains 13 residues. CDR3 sequence: CASRMEGRDTQYF. Written as DNA, the CDR3 is TGTGCCAGTAGGATGGAGGGCAGAGATACGCAGTATTTT.

The chain is built from TRBV30 and TRBJ1-1; D remains unclear. Trimming pared 0 bases from V and 0 bases from J, leaving 5 bases between. The CDR3 sequence is 13 residues long. Germline CDR1 is GTSNPN and CDR2 is SVGIG (reference sequence). Here the CDR3 DNA reads TGTGCCTGGAGTGTACAAATGAACACTGAAGCTTTCTTT. Encoded protein: CAWSVQMNTEAFF. The entire variable domain, with the rest obtained from reference TRBV30 and TRBJ1-1, is as follows: SQTIHQWPATLVQPVGSPLSLECTVEGTSNPNLYWYRQAAGRGLQLLFYSVGIGQISSEVPQNLSASRPQDRQFILSSKKLLLSDSGFYLCAWSVQMNTEAFFGQGTRLTVV.

The CDR3 DNA reads TGTGCCACCAGTGACGGCGGGGGCAGGGGAGAGACCCAGTACTTC. This gives the protein CATSDGGGRGETQYF. J is TRBJ2-5 and V is TRBV24-1, with D perhaps matching TRBD2 (7 bases). There are 15 residues in the CDR3. V was clipped by 4 bases and J by 4 bases, with 15 bases between them. The V gene's germline CDR1 is KGHDR and CDR2 SFDVKD.

The chain recombines TRBV5-1 with TRBJ1-2; 7 bases are a match to TRBD1. The germline CDR1 and CDR2 sequences are SGHRS and YFSETQ. The V and J ends lost 5 bases and 6 bases, in that order; junction bases with no gene match: 7. The CDR3 is 13 residues long. CDR3 coding DNA: TGCGCCAGCAGAGACAGGGATTTGCATGGCTACACCTTC. It specifies CASRDRDLHGYTF.

The V call is TRBV28, the J call TRBJ1-1; D possibly corresponds to TRBD1 (6 bases). The CDR3 runs 14 residues. Germline CDR1 is MDHEN and CDR2 is SYDVKM. V lost 4 bases to trimming and J lost 3 bases, with 12 bases between them. The CDR3 bases are TGTGCCAGCAGTTCCGGACAGATTTACACTGAAGCTTTCTTT. Translation: CASSSGQIYTEAFF.

The chain combines TRBV6-6 with TRBJ1-3; D is possibly TRBD1 (6 bases). The length of the CDR3 is 14 residues. Germline loops: CDR1 MNHNY, CDR2 SVGAGI (reference sequence). V was pared by 8 bases and J by 0 bases, with 11 bases between. This CDR3 reads CASQDSPSGNTIYF. CDR3 sequence (DNA): TGTGCCAGCCAGGACAGCCCCTCTGGAAACACCATATATTTT.